A selection of T cell receptor beta chains follows, all from one sample in a study of shared clonotypes between healthy human individuals. TCRdb's copy holds only in-frame clones and misses some; the assay was immunoSEQ multiplex PCR. The sample has some 1,900,000 clones, about 94% seen once. The specimen was naive CD8+ T cells sorted from blood. Receptors were obtained from a man in his late teens or twenties in good health. Each CDR3 is given with its conserved first and last residue. The D gene is left open where the match is weak. The size of a clone is reported for some rows only, either as once, few or many, or as a class for expanded clones.

-,TRBV27,TRBJ1-3,-,TGTGCCAGCAGTTTAGCAGGGCCATCTTTTTCTGGAAACACCATATATTTT,CASSLAGPSFSGNTIYF
TRBD2,TRBV5-6,TRBJ2-3,-,TGTGCCAGCAGCTATTCCCGGGGGGAGGGCCCCACAGATACGCAGTATTTT,CASSYSRGEGPTDTQYF
TRBD1,TRBV6-1,TRBJ1-2,-,TGTGCCAGCAGGACAGGGTGGAATGGCTACACCTTC,CASRTGWNGYTF
TRBD2,TRBV27,TRBJ2-1,-,TGTGCCAGTTCCGGGCTAGCGGACATCGGCGGTGAGCAGTTCTTC,CASSGLADIGGEQFF
TRBD2,TRBV30,TRBJ2-7,-,TGTGCCTGGAGTGTAGCTAGCGGTTACGAGCAGTACTTC,CAWSVASGYEQYF
TRBD1,TRBV30,TRBJ2-3,-,TGTGCCTGGAGTCCTCGACAGGGGGGGGATACGCAGTATTTT,CAWSPRQGGDTQYF
-,TRBV27,TRBJ2-2,-,TGTGCCAGCACCACCTCAGGGGTCTCGGGGCCCTCGGCCGGGGAGCTGTTTTTT,CASTTSGVSGPSAGELFF
TRBD2,TRBV9,TRBJ2-5,-,TGTGCCAGCAGCGTAGAGGGCGGGGGAATAGAGACCCAGTACTTC,CASSVEGGGIETQYF
TRBD1,TRBV6-1,TRBJ2-7,-,TGTGCCAGCAGGACCCCGGGACAGGGTTCCCACGAGCAGTACTTC,CASRTPGQGSHEQYF
-,TRBV6-6,TRBJ2-3,-,TGTGCCAGCTTTGGAGATACGCAGTATTTT,CASFGDTQYF
-,TRBV28,TRBJ1-4,-,TGTGCCAGCAGTTCCTATCGAGCACAGGGTGACGAAAAACTGTTTTTT,CASSSYRAQGDEKLFF
TRBD1,TRBV2,TRBJ2-5,-,TGTGCCAGCAGAGTAGGGGGCGGAGAAGAGACCCAGTACTTC,CASRVGGGEETQYF
-,TRBV13,TRBJ1-2,-,TGTGCCAGCAGCTTAGGGGCAGGAGACTATGACTACACCTTC,CASSLGAGDYDYTF
-,TRBV25-1,TRBJ2-7,-,TGTGCCAGCAGTGAATATACCCAGGGCAGGGGCGAGCAGTACTTC,CASSEYTQGRGEQYF
-,TRBV27,TRBJ2-7,-,TGTGCCAGCGCAGCAGGGGGAGGCTACGAGCAGTACTTC,CASAAGGGYEQYF
TRBD1,TRBV30,TRBJ1-4,-,TGTGCCTACGACAGGGGTGAATGGGAAAATGAAAAACTGTTTTTT,CAYDRGEWENEKLFF
-,TRBV28,TRBJ1-2,-,TGTGCCAGCAGTTTGGTCGACAGATATGGCTACACCTTC,CASSLVDRYGYTF
-,TRBV7-6,TRBJ1-1,-,TGTGCCAGCAGCTTAGGGGAACAGGGTTACACTGAAGCTTTCTTT,CASSLGEQGYTEAFF
-,TRBV6-1,TRBJ1-1,-,TGTGCCAGCAGTGAAAGTGTGGGAACTGAAGCTTTCTTT,CASSESVGTEAFF
-,TRBV29-1,TRBJ2-1,-,TGCAGCGTTGACCTCCTCGGGGGAATGTCCTACAATGAGCAGTTCTTC,CSVDLLGGMSYNEQFF
-,TRBV7-8,TRBJ1-1,-,TGTGCCAGCAGCTTAGCAGGGGCTATTGAAGCTTTCTTT,CASSLAGAIEAFF
-,TRBV6-5,TRBJ1-2,-,TGTGCCAGCAGTTACTCAGAGGGGCTCTATGGCTACACCTTC,CASSYSEGLYGYTF
TRBD2,TRBV9,TRBJ2-2,-,TGTGCCAGCAGCCAAGTGGGACTAGCGGTAATAAACACCGGGGAGCTGTTTTTT,CASSQVGLAVINTGELFF
TRBD2,TRBV7-8,TRBJ2-7,-,TGTGCCAGCAGCCCGGGTGGGGGGGAAATGTGGGAGCAGTACTTC,CASSPGGGEMWEQYF
-,TRBV27,TRBJ2-1,-,TGTGCCAGCAGTGGGCGGGGCGCATACAATGAGCAGTTCTTC,CASSGRGAYNEQFF
-,TRBV13,TRBJ2-5,-,TGTGCCAGCAGCTTCGTCCGGGAGCAAGAGACCCAGTACTTC,CASSFVREQETQYF
-,TRBV2,TRBJ2-5,-,TGTGCCAGCAGATCCAGGGGAGAGTACCAAGAGACCCAGTACTTC,CASRSRGEYQETQYF
TRBD2,TRBV13,TRBJ2-7,-,TGTGCCAGCAGCCCTCTAGCGGGAGAGACCTACGAGCAGTACTTC,CASSPLAGETYEQYF
-,TRBV13,TRBJ2-3,-,TGTGCCAGCAGCTTGTTAGGCGTTTCTAGCACAGATACGCAGTATTTT,CASSLLGVSSTDTQYF
-,TRBV9,TRBJ1-2,-,TGTGCCAGCAGCGTACGGGAAGTTGGCTACACCTTC,CASSVREVGYTF
-,TRBV13,TRBJ1-1,-,TGTGCCAGCAGCCGTCCGAGGGCCGGGGCGAGGGACACTGAAGCTTTCTTT,CASSRPRAGARDTEAFF
-,TRBV15,TRBJ2-7,-,TGTGCCACCAGCAGTACAGGTTGGAGCTCCTACGAGCAGTACTTC,CATSSTGWSSYEQYF
TRBD2,TRBV11-2,TRBJ2-2,-,TGTGCCAGCAGCTTGCTAGCGGGAGGGCCGGGGAACACCGGGGAGCTGTTTTTT,CASSLLAGGPGNTGELFF
TRBD2,TRBV29-1,TRBJ2-3,once,TGCAGCGTCGAGGGACTAGCGGGAGGCACAGATACGCAGTATTTT,CSVEGLAGGTDTQYF
-,TRBV7-2,TRBJ2-1,-,TGTGCCAGCAGTTCAAGGTCCACTAACTCCTACAATGAGCAGTTCTTC,CASSSRSTNSYNEQFF
-,TRBV5-1,TRBJ2-2,-,TGCGCCAGCAGCTTGGAGATCTTAAACACCGGGGAGCTGTTTTTT,CASSLEILNTGELFF
-,TRBV10-3,TRBJ1-2,-,TGTGCCATCAGTGAGTTAGGAGGGAACTATGGCTACACCTTC,CAISELGGNYGYTF
-,TRBV9,TRBJ1-3,-,TGTGCCAGCAGCGTAGCTGGAAACACCATATATTTT,CASSVAGNTIYF
-,TRBV2,TRBJ1-5,-,TGTGCCAGCAGGGAGGATTCGGGTGACAATCAGCCCCAGCATTTT,CASREDSGDNQPQHF
-,TRBV4-1,TRBJ2-7,-,TGCGCCAGCAGCCAAGATTCCGGTTACGAGCAGTACTTC,CASSQDSGYEQYF
-,TRBV27,TRBJ2-7,-,TGTGCCAGCAGTTGGACGGACGGGCCTTACGAGCAGTACTTC,CASSWTDGPYEQYF
-,TRBV30,TRBJ1-1,once,TGTGCCTGGAGCGGGGCCGAAAACACTGAAGCTTTCTTT,CAWSGAENTEAFF
-,TRBV19,TRBJ1-4,-,TGTGCCAGTAGTACACAGGGCCCGTCTTCAACTAATGAAAAACTGTTTTTT,CASSTQGPSSTNEKLFF
-,TRBV5-4,TRBJ2-7,-,TGTGCCAGCAGCCTTGGGAGTTCCTACGAGCAGTACTTC,CASSLGSSYEQYF
-,TRBV6-6,TRBJ2-3,-,TGTGCCAGCACCTTAGGAGATACGCAGTATTTT,CASTLGDTQYF
-,TRBV23-1,TRBJ2-7,-,TGCGCCAGCAGTCAATCGGCTAGCGCCGACGAGCAGTACTTC,CASSQSASADEQYF
TRBD2,TRBV5-4,TRBJ2-1,-,TGTGCCAGCAGCTGGCCCGATAGCGGGATGCTTTTCTTC,CASSWPDSGMLFF
-,TRBV5-8,TRBJ2-1,-,TGTGCCAGCAGCCACCTTCGGTGGGGGCAGTTCTTC,CASSHLRWGQFF
TRBD1,TRBV27,TRBJ1-1,-,TGTGCCAGCAGTTTAATCGGGCCAGGGGGAACGAACACTGAAGCTTTCTTT,CASSLIGPGGTNTEAFF
-,TRBV5-8,TRBJ1-1,-,TGTGCCAGCAGCTTGAAACGGAGATCCCCCACTGAAGCTTTCTTT,CASSLKRRSPTEAFF
TRBD1,TRBV4-1,TRBJ1-6,-,TGCGCCAGCAGCGTGGGGACAGGGATTTCACCCCTCCACTTT,CASSVGTGISPLHF
-,TRBV19,TRBJ2-4,-,TGTGCCAGTAGTATAGATCAGGACCGGGGATACATTCAGTACTTC,CASSIDQDRGYIQYF
TRBD1,TRBV27,TRBJ1-2,-,TGTGCCAGCAGTTTTTCAACAGGGGAGGTAGACTATGGCTACACCTTC,CASSFSTGEVDYGYTF
TRBD2,TRBV7-8,TRBJ2-1,-,TGTGCCAGCAGCCGTTCCGCGGGGGGGTATTACAATGAGCAGTTCTTC,CASSRSAGGYYNEQFF